Presented here are 14 T cell receptor beta chains from one specimen sequenced in a study of blood T cell repertoires in COVID-19. Clones were sequenced by immunoSEQ multiplex PCR, and TCRdb holds only the in-frame ones, with some missing. In the table there are around 20,000 clones, around nine tenths of which are singletons. The specimen sequenced was peripheral blood. The receptors shown here come from a human donor with active COVID-19. The donor label of this sample is uncertain.

This clone appeared a single time. The chain carries TRBV5-4 and TRBJ2-7; weak D call: TRBD1 (6 bases). CDR1 is SGHNT and CDR2 is YYREEE in the germline V gene (reference sequence). The CDR3 is made up of 15 amino acids. The V end lost 3 bases, the J end lost 0 bases, and 13 bases lay between the germline ends. CDR3 region: CASSSGQKSSYEQYF. The CDR3, as DNA: TGTGCCAGCAGCTCAGGACAGAAAAGCTCCTACGAGCAGTACTTC.

The CDR3 loop reads CASSVAGTAGAETQYF. The CDR3 DNA is TGTGCCAGCAGCGTAGCTGGCACAGCGGGGGCGGAGACCCAGTACTTC. The J gene is TRBJ2-5, the V gene TRBV9; 8 nucleotides agree with TRBD2. Germline trimming cut 0 bases from V and 5 bases from J; bases unmatched to any gene: 9. The CDR3 sequence is 16 residues long. Germline lookup yields CDR1 SGDLS and CDR2 YYNGEE.

This clone was counted between two and nine times. The chain combines TRBV7-2 with TRBJ1-5; 8 nucleotides align to TRBD1. From germline, CDR1 is SGHTA and CDR2 FQGNSA. Germline trimming cut 1 base from V and 4 bases from J; bases unmatched to any gene: 3. This CDR3 is 15 amino acids long. As DNA, the CDR3 is TGTGCCAGCAGCTTAGTTGGACAGGGAAATCAGCCCCAGCATTTT. Its protein product is CASSLVGQGNQPQHF.

A word on this clone: A junction boundary mismatches the germline segment, possibly from a read error. The V call is TRBV19, the J call TRBJ2-7; 9 nucleotides agree with TRBD2. This CDR3 region has 14 residues. The V gene's germline CDR1 is LNHDA and CDR2 SQIVND (reference sequence). CDR3 DNA sequence: TGTGCCGGTAGTATCGGAGTAGCGGGAGCCGAGCAGTACTTC. Translated: CAGSIGVAGAEQYF.

The V and J genes are TRBV7-6 and TRBJ1-3; D is unclear. The V end lost 1 base, the J end lost 1 base, and 11 bases lay between the germline ends. Germline V CDR1 and CDR2: SGHVS, FNYEAQ. This CDR3 is 16 amino acids long. The DNA of the CDR3 is TGTGCCAGCAGCTTAGGCGCGGGGAATTCTGGAAACACCATATATTTT. Translation: CASSLGAGNSGNTIYF.

The rearrangement joins TRBV5-1 to TRBJ1-2, with unresolved D. The CDR3 length is 15 residues. The ends were cut back, 4 bases at V and 8 bases at J, with 21 bases in the middle. Looked up from germline, CDR1 is SGHRS and CDR2 is YFSETQ. The CDR3 nucleotides are TGCGCCAGCAGCAATAGTTCCGTCACTATGAGAGGCTACACCTTC. Translating it yields CASSNSSVTMRGYTF.

The chain combines TRBV20-1 with TRBJ2-7; D unclear. Trimming cost V 3 bases and J 2 bases, with 11 bases left between them. This CDR3 comprises 13 residues. Germline CDR1 DFQATT, CDR2 SNEGSKA (reference sequence). The CDR3 coding sequence is TGCAGTGCTAGTGGATCGCGAACCTACGAGCAGTACTTC. Protein sequence: CSASGSRTYEQYF.

This chain joins TRBV7-8 and TRBJ2-5; 7 bases map to TRBD2. Germline-derived CDR1 and CDR2 are SGHVS and FQNEAQ. The CDR3 runs 13 residues. The trim removed 4 bases at V and 4 bases at J, leaving 3 bases unmatched. CDR3 sequence reads: CASSSREGETQYF. CDR3 sequence (DNA): TGTGCCAGCAGCTCCAGGGAGGGAGAGACCCAGTACTTC.

This rearrangement joins TRBV28 to TRBJ2-5; D possibly corresponds to TRBD2 (5 bases). There are 13 residues in the CDR3. Germline values: CDR1 MDHEN, CDR2 SYDVKM. V lost 6 bases and J 0 bases, leaving 8 bases between the germline ends. CDR3 nucleotide sequence: TGTGCCAGCAGCCCGACTAACCAAGAGACCCAGTACTTC. Translating it yields CASSPTNQETQYF.

The V call is TRBV9, the J call TRBJ2-1; the match to TRBD1 covers 9 bases. CDR3 length: 14 amino acids. Germline V gene sequence: CDR1 SGDLS, CDR2 YYNGEE. J lost 9 bases, V lost 2 bases, and 6 bases had no gene match. The CDR3 region has the DNA TGTGCCAGCAGCGTGAGACAGGGGGATGGTGAGCAGTTCTTC. Translation: CASSVRQGDGEQFF.

The genes are TRBV18 and TRBJ2-1; D gene uncertain. Germline V CDR1 and CDR2: KGHSH, LQKENI. Trimming shortened V by 3 bases and J by 3 bases, and 15 bases separated the two germline ends. The CDR3 has 16 residues. This CDR3 is CASSPELPMVYNEQFF. The CDR3, as DNA: TGTGCCAGCTCACCTGAACTCCCCATGGTCTACAATGAGCAGTTCTTC.

The chain uses TRBV28 and TRBJ2-7, with TRBD2 matching 8 bases. In germline, CDR1 is MDHEN, CDR2 SYDVKM. V dropped 5 bases and J dropped 7; count of bases not matched to a gene: 13. This CDR3 is built from 15 residues. CDR3 bases: TGTGCCAGCAGTCTCATCCTGCGGGGGGCTTGGGAGCAGTACTTC. This encodes CASSLILRGAWEQYF.

The V gene is TRBV4-3, the J gene TRBJ2-5; a possible D gene is TRBD2 (6 bases). The CDR3 runs to 15 residues. Per the germline V gene, CDR1 is LGHNA and CDR2 is YSLEER. Trimming shortened V by 4 bases and J by 4 bases, and 16 bases separated the two germline ends. Here the CDR3 reads CASSRGGAEGETQYF. As DNA, the CDR3 is TGCGCCAGCAGCCGGGGCGGGGCGGAGGGAGAGACCCAGTACTTC.

Of note for this clone: Distinct nucleotide sequences in the sample also encode this CDR3. This rearrangement joins TRBV7-9 to TRBJ2-3; D is undetermined. The CDR3 is 12 amino acids. Germline CDR1 SEHNR, CDR2 FQNEAQ (reference sequence). With 5 bases removed from V and 3 bases from J, the gap between germline ends came to 6 bases. DNA for the CDR3: TGTGCCAGCAGCCCAGGTACAGATACGCAGTATTTT. This sequence encodes CASSPGTDTQYF.